The rows below give T cell receptor beta chains drawn from one sample of a study of brain metastases from non-small cell lung cancer. Sequencing was performed with immunoSEQ multiplex PCR; in TCRdb, only in-frame clones are kept and a portion is missing. The sample lists about 5,000 clones, about 88% occurring once. The sample taken for sequencing was tissue from a brain metastasis. These receptors were collected from a donor aged 40 or over with non-small cell lung cancer. The CDR3 runs from the conserved cysteine through the conserved F or W. Fields, in order: D gene, CDR3 length, V gene, J gene, clone size, CDR3 DNA, CDR3 protein. D genes are given only for firm matches. Some rows mark clone size as missing; the rest say once, few, many or name a class of expanded clone.

d_gene: TRBD2; len: 16; v_gene: TRBV3-1/TRBV3-2; j_gene: TRBJ2-7; abundance: .; CDR3nt: TGTGCCAGTAGCCTGCTCCTCCTAGCGGGAGTTGGCGAGCAGTACTTC; CDR3aa: CASSLLLLAGVGEQYF
d_gene: TRBD1; len: 11; v_gene: TRBV30; j_gene: TRBJ2-3; abundance: .; CDR3nt: TGTGCCTGTTCCTACAGGGGGACGCAGTATTTT; CDR3aa: CACSYRGTQYF
d_gene: TRBD1; len: 14; v_gene: TRBV19; j_gene: TRBJ2-5; abundance: .; CDR3nt: TGTGCCAGTAGTGTGACAGGGCTGAGGGAGACCCAGTACTTC; CDR3aa: CASSVTGLRETQYF
d_gene: TRBD1; len: 15; v_gene: TRBV7-3; j_gene: TRBJ2-2; abundance: .; CDR3nt: TGTGCCAGCAGTTCCGGCCCAGGGGGCACCGGGGAGCTGTTTTTT; CDR3aa: CASSSGPGGTGELFF
d_gene: .; len: 13; v_gene: TRBV6-5; j_gene: TRBJ2-2; abundance: .; CDR3nt: TGTGCCAGCAGTTACCAAGACACCGGGGAGCTGTTTTTT; CDR3aa: CASSYQDTGELFF
d_gene: TRBD2; len: 18; v_gene: TRBV27; j_gene: TRBJ2-1; abundance: .; CDR3nt: TGTGCCAGCAGTCGCGACTCCGGGACTAGCGGCTCCTACAATGAGCAGTTCTTC; CDR3aa: CASSRDSGTSGSYNEQFF
d_gene: .; len: 15; v_gene: TRBV7-8; j_gene: TRBJ2-1; abundance: once; CDR3nt: TGTGCCAGCAGCTTAGCGGGGGGATGGGAGAATGAGCAGTTCTTC; CDR3aa: CASSLAGGWENEQFF
d_gene: .; len: 11; v_gene: TRBV9; j_gene: TRBJ2-1; abundance: .; CDR3nt: TGTGCCAGCAGCGTAGGGTATGAGCAGTTCTTC; CDR3aa: CASSVGYEQFF
d_gene: .; len: 15; v_gene: TRBV11-3; j_gene: TRBJ1-3; abundance: .; CDR3nt: TGTGCCAGCAGCTTAGGGGGCGCTTCTGGAAACACCATATATTTT; CDR3aa: CASSLGGASGNTIYF
d_gene: TRBD1; len: 14; v_gene: TRBV10-3; j_gene: TRBJ2-7; abundance: .; CDR3nt: TGTGCCGCCGCGTTGGGACAGGGGTCCTACGAGCAGTACTTC; CDR3aa: CAAALGQGSYEQYF
d_gene: .; len: 15; v_gene: TRBV3-1/TRBV3-2; j_gene: TRBJ2-5; abundance: .; CDR3nt: TGTGCCAGCAGCCAAGTGGGTGGGAGGGGGGAGACCCAGTACTTC; CDR3aa: CASSQVGGRGETQYF
d_gene: .; len: 15; v_gene: TRBV7-7; j_gene: TRBJ2-5; abundance: few; CDR3nt: TGTGCCAGCAGCTTAGGGGACGGAGACCCCGAGACCCAGTACTTC; CDR3aa: CASSLGDGDPETQYF
d_gene: TRBD1; len: 12; v_gene: TRBV29-1; j_gene: TRBJ1-1; abundance: .; CDR3nt: TGCAGCGTTGGCTTCAGGGGGACTGAAGCTTTCTTT; CDR3aa: CSVGFRGTEAFF
d_gene: .; len: 12; v_gene: TRBV6-2/TRBV6-3; j_gene: TRBJ1-1; abundance: .; CDR3nt: TGTGCCAGCAGTCCCTCCTTCACTGAAGCTTTCTTT; CDR3aa: CASSPSFTEAFF
d_gene: .; len: 14; v_gene: TRBV5-1; j_gene: TRBJ1-1; abundance: .; CDR3nt: TGCGCCAGCAGCGCTAGCAGCGCGAGCACTGAAGCTTTCTTT; CDR3aa: CASSASSASTEAFF
d_gene: .; len: 22; v_gene: TRBV4-3; j_gene: TRBJ2-6; abundance: .; CDR3nt: TGCGCCAGCAGCCAAGATCAGTTTCTCGGGAGCTCCCTTTTCTCTGGGGCCAACGTCCTGACTTTC; CDR3aa: CASSQDQFLGSSLFSGANVLTF
d_gene: TRBD2; len: 20; v_gene: TRBV4-2; j_gene: TRBJ2-2; abundance: once; CDR3nt: TGTGCCAGCAGCGAATCCTGGGGACTAGCGGGAGGACCGAACACCGGGGAGCTGTTTTTT; CDR3aa: CASSESWGLAGGPNTGELFF
d_gene: .; len: 13; v_gene: TRBV10-3; j_gene: TRBJ1-2; abundance: .; CDR3nt: TGTGCCATCAGCGACCAGGGACCAGCTGGCTACACCTTC; CDR3aa: CAISDQGPAGYTF
d_gene: TRBD2; len: 15; v_gene: TRBV5-1; j_gene: TRBJ2-3; abundance: .; CDR3nt: TGCGCCAGCAGCGGAGGACTAGCTGGCACAGATACGCAGTATTTT; CDR3aa: CASSGGLAGTDTQYF
d_gene: .; len: 15; v_gene: TRBV3-1/TRBV3-2; j_gene: TRBJ2-5; abundance: .; CDR3nt: TGTGCCAGCAGCCAAGATCCGAGAGGGCAAGAGACCCAGTACTTC; CDR3aa: CASSQDPRGQETQYF
d_gene: .; len: 13; v_gene: TRBV27; j_gene: TRBJ2-4; abundance: .; CDR3nt: TGTGCCAGCAGCCTCCGACCCACCAACATTCAGTACTTC; CDR3aa: CASSLRPTNIQYF
d_gene: TRBD1; len: 15; v_gene: TRBV5-6; j_gene: TRBJ1-3; abundance: .; CDR3nt: TGTGCCAGCAGCTTAACAGGGGACTTTGGAAACACCATATATTTT; CDR3aa: CASSLTGDFGNTIYF
d_gene: .; len: 10; v_gene: TRBV2; j_gene: TRBJ2-2; abundance: .; CDR3nt: TGTGCCAGCAGTGGAGGGGAGCTGTTTTTT; CDR3aa: CASSGGELFF
d_gene: TRBD2; len: 16; v_gene: TRBV7-9; j_gene: TRBJ2-1; abundance: .; CDR3nt: TGTGCCAGCAGCTCTGTAGCGGGGGAAAGTGGTGATGAGCAGTTCTTC; CDR3aa: CASSSVAGESGDEQFF
d_gene: .; len: 18; v_gene: TRBV3-1/TRBV3-2; j_gene: TRBJ1-6; abundance: .; CDR3nt: TGTGCCAGCAGCACAGGATGTCCCATCATACATCATAATTCACCCCTCCACTTT; CDR3aa: CASSTGCPIIHHNSPLHF
d_gene: TRBD1; len: 13; v_gene: TRBV27; j_gene: TRBJ2-7; abundance: .; CDR3nt: TGTGCCAGCAGCTCGGACAGGGTGGCCGAGCAGTACTTC; CDR3aa: CASSSDRVAEQYF
d_gene: .; len: 14; v_gene: TRBV19; j_gene: TRBJ2-7; abundance: .; CDR3nt: TGTGCCAGTAGTATCCGGACGGAGGCTCCCGAGCAGTACTTC; CDR3aa: CASSIRTEAPEQYF
d_gene: .; len: 16; v_gene: TRBV7-3; j_gene: TRBJ1-1; abundance: .; CDR3nt: TGTGCCAGCAGCCCTGGCCAGGGGAGAGGGGACACTGAAGCTTTCTTT; CDR3aa: CASSPGQGRGDTEAFF
d_gene: .; len: 13; v_gene: TRBV27; j_gene: TRBJ1-1; abundance: .; CDR3nt: TGTGCCAGCAGTTTGAACTCCGGGACTGAAGCTTTCTTT; CDR3aa: CASSLNSGTEAFF
d_gene: TRBD2; len: 15; v_gene: TRBV7-6; j_gene: TRBJ2-7; abundance: .; CDR3nt: TGTGCCAGCAGCTTAGGTAGCGGGAGAAAGTACGAGCAGTACTTC; CDR3aa: CASSLGSGRKYEQYF
d_gene: TRBD2; len: 18; v_gene: TRBV7-8; j_gene: TRBJ2-2; abundance: .; CDR3nt: TGTGCCGGGGGGGAACTAACGGGATCTGCCGCGAACACCGGGGAGCTGTTTTTT; CDR3aa: CAGGELTGSAANTGELFF
d_gene: .; len: 14; v_gene: TRBV6-1; j_gene: TRBJ1-6; abundance: .; CDR3nt: TGTGCCAGCAGTGAAGCCCCGTATAATTCACCCCTCCACTTT; CDR3aa: CASSEAPYNSPLHF
d_gene: .; len: 14; v_gene: TRBV28; j_gene: TRBJ2-4; abundance: .; CDR3nt: TGTGCCAGCAGTTTACCCGGGCCGCGCGACATTCAGTACTTC; CDR3aa: CASSLPGPRDIQYF
d_gene: .; len: 15; v_gene: TRBV5-6; j_gene: TRBJ1-6; abundance: .; CDR3nt: TGTGCCAGCAGCTTCACCAGCTCCTATAATTCACCCCTCCACTTT; CDR3aa: CASSFTSSYNSPLHF
d_gene: TRBD1; len: 14; v_gene: TRBV6-5; j_gene: TRBJ2-7; abundance: .; CDR3nt: TGTGCCAGCAGTTACCGGGACAGGGACTACGAGCAGTACTTC; CDR3aa: CASSYRDRDYEQYF
d_gene: .; len: 12; v_gene: TRBV10-3; j_gene: TRBJ1-4; abundance: .; CDR3nt: TGTGCCATCAGTGAGGCTAATGAAAAACTGTTTTTT; CDR3aa: CAISEANEKLFF
d_gene: .; len: 15; v_gene: TRBV4-3; j_gene: TRBJ1-6; abundance: .; CDR3nt: TGCGCCAGCAGCCAAGGACACTCATATAATTCACCCCTCCACTTT; CDR3aa: CASSQGHSYNSPLHF
d_gene: TRBD2; len: 15; v_gene: TRBV11-1; j_gene: TRBJ2-7; abundance: .; CDR3nt: TGTGCCAGCAGCTTAGTCGGCGGGAGCTCCTACGAGCAGTACTTC; CDR3aa: CASSLVGGSSYEQYF
d_gene: .; len: 15; v_gene: TRBV19; j_gene: TRBJ2-3; abundance: .; CDR3nt: TGTGCCAGTAGTAACGCTCATGCCGGTGCAGATACGCAGTATTTT; CDR3aa: CASSNAHAGADTQYF
d_gene: .; len: 15; v_gene: TRBV27; j_gene: TRBJ1-2; abundance: .; CDR3nt: TGTGTCAGCAGTCTAGGGACGGGCAGGGGCTATGGCTACACCTTC; CDR3aa: CVSSLGTGRGYGYTF
d_gene: TRBD2; len: 16; v_gene: TRBV6-1; j_gene: TRBJ2-2; abundance: .; CDR3nt: TGTGCCAGCAGTGGAACTAGCGGGACTAACACCGGGGAGCTGTTTTTT; CDR3aa: CASSGTSGTNTGELFF
d_gene: TRBD1; len: 15; v_gene: TRBV29-1; j_gene: TRBJ2-7; abundance: few; CDR3nt: TGCAGCGTTGAAGGAGGGACAGGGAGCTCCTACGAGCAGTACTTC; CDR3aa: CSVEGGTGSSYEQYF
d_gene: TRBD2; len: 15; v_gene: TRBV11-3; j_gene: TRBJ2-7; abundance: .; CDR3nt: TGTGCCAGCAGCTTAGAGGCGGGGGGACACTACGAGCAGTACTTC; CDR3aa: CASSLEAGGHYEQYF
d_gene: .; len: 13; v_gene: TRBV5-1; j_gene: TRBJ2-7; abundance: .; CDR3nt: TGCGCCAGCAGCTTGGGACAGGCTCTCGAGCAGTACTTC; CDR3aa: CASSLGQALEQYF
d_gene: .; len: 13; v_gene: TRBV6-5; j_gene: TRBJ2-5; abundance: .; CDR3nt: TGTGTCAGCAGTTACTCTACTGGGGAGACCCAGTACTTC; CDR3aa: CVSSYSTGETQYF
d_gene: .; len: 13; v_gene: TRBV2; j_gene: TRBJ1-2; abundance: .; CDR3nt: TGTGCCAGCAGTGTGGGGGGGGTTTATGGCTACACCTTC; CDR3aa: CASSVGGVYGYTF
d_gene: .; len: 13; v_gene: TRBV20-1; j_gene: TRBJ1-4; abundance: .; CDR3nt: TGCAGTGCTAGTGGGCAGGCGGGTGAAAAACTGTTTTTT; CDR3aa: CSASGQAGEKLFF
d_gene: .; len: 14; v_gene: TRBV6-4; j_gene: TRBJ2-2; abundance: .; CDR3nt: TGTGCCAGCCGCCCCCGCGGCGACACCGGGGAGCTGTTTTTT; CDR3aa: CASRPRGDTGELFF